One and the same sample provided the 21 T cell receptor beta chains below, sequenced in a study of T cells in women clearing cervical HPV infection. Sequencing was performed with immunoSEQ multiplex PCR; in TCRdb, only in-frame clones are kept and a portion is missing. This sample's table has roughly 36,000 clones. Sequencing used blood buffy coat. These receptors were obtained from a woman aged 18 to 75 with a cervical HPV16 infection that either progressed to CIN3+ or cleared (not recorded which).

Regarding this clone: Other DNA sequences within the sample encode an identical CDR3. The CDR3 spells CSARGLAEYTDTQYF. The sequenced CDR3 bases are TGCAGTGCCCGGGGACTAGCGGAATACACAGATACG. The chain is built from TRBV20-1 and TRBJ2-3, with TRBD2 matching 11 bases. Read sequence stops 3 residues before the CDR3 end, and the germline J gene provides the missing end. Germline CDR1 DFQATT, CDR2 SNEGSKA (reference sequence). The CDR3 loop spans 15 amino acids. V lost 6 bases and J lost 2; bases outside the gene matches: 7.

A remark on this clone: Read data end 3 residues before the CDR3 end; the end is taken from the germline J gene. The chain uses TRBV12-3 or TRBV12-4 and TRBJ1-2, with D maybe TRBD1 (6 bases). With 0 bases removed from V and 3 bases from J, the gap between germline ends came to 11 bases. This CDR3 is built from 15 residues. The CDR3 bases that were read are TGTGCCAGCAGTTTAGCGGGACATATCGACTATGGC. This gives the protein CASSLAGHIDYG. The whole CDR3 region reads CASSLAGHIDYGYTF.

With regard to this clone: From the germline J gene comes the end of the CDR3, since the read stops 3 residues before it. V and J are TRBV28 and TRBJ2-2; 7 bases align to TRBD2. Germline lookup yields CDR1 MDHEN and CDR2 SYDVKM. There are 15 residues in the CDR3. J was trimmed by 1 base and V by 5 bases; bases with no gene match: 4. CDR3 DNA (partial): TGTGCCAGCAGTGGAGCGGGACGGAACACCGGGGAG. Protein product: CASSGAGRNTGE. From start to end, the CDR3 is CASSGAGRNTGELFF.

As to this clone: The CDR3 goes on 3 residues after the read ends, and that part is filled in from the germline J gene. The rearrangement uses TRBV5-1 and TRBJ2-3, with a tentative D call TRBD2 (7 bases). CDR1 and CDR2 (germline): SGHRS, YFSETQ. The ends were cut back, 6 bases at V and 6 bases at J, with 20 bases in the middle. This CDR3 region has 15 residues. CDR3 DNA (partial): TGCGCCAGCACCCCCCGGGGGGCCTGGGGGGATACG. This translates into CASTPRGAWGDT. The whole CDR3 region reads CASTPRGAWGDTQYF.

Worth noting for this clone: The read stops 3 residues short of the end of the CDR3; the missing end is completed from the germline J gene. The chain uses TRBV2 and TRBJ1-2; the D is unclear. The CDR3 is 12 residues long. The germline CDR1 and CDR2 sequences are SNHLY and FYNNEI. The CDR3 spells CASWTDYNDYTF. The CDR3 bases that were read are TGTGCCAGCTGGACGGACTACAATGAC.

Notes on this clone: The read stops 3 residues short of the end of the CDR3; the missing end is completed from the germline J gene. V is TRBV28 and J is TRBJ2-4; possibly TRBD2 for D (7 bases). In germline, CDR1 is MDHEN, CDR2 SYDVKM. V was clipped by 6 bases and J by 3 bases, with 12 bases between them. CDR3 length: 14 amino acids. The CDR3 is CASRGGGVKNIQYF. CDR3 DNA, as far as it was read: TGTGCCAGCAGGGGAGGGGGGGTCAAAAACATT.

Points on this clone: With the read ending 3 residues before the CDR3 end, the germline J gene is used to fill in that end. The chain is built from TRBV20-1 and TRBJ1-5, with 8 positions matching TRBD1. Germline lookup yields CDR1 DFQATT and CDR2 SNEGSKA (reference sequence). CDR3 length equals 14 residues. The V segment lost 3 bases and the J segment 4 bases; nucleotides outside the gene matches: 5. The CDR3 bases that were read are TGCAGTGCTAGCAGGGGGCGGGGAAATCAGCCC. It yields the protein CSASRGRGNQP. The entire CDR3 protein reads CSASRGRGNQPQHF.

Notes on this clone: The read comes to an end 3 residues before the CDR3 does, leaving the germline J gene to fill in the end. This chain connects TRBV9 to TRBJ2-1, with TRBD2 matching 8 bases. This CDR3 contains 15 residues. J was trimmed by 6 bases and V by 4 bases; bases with no gene match: 9. Germline V lookup: CDR1 SGDLS, CDR2 YYNGEE. CDR3 bases read: TGTGCCAGCAGCCCTGTAGCGGGATTCGGCAATGAG. Encoded protein: CASSPVAGFGNE. The CDR3 in its entirety is CASSPVAGFGNEQFF. Full variable domain (missing parts from reference TRBV9 and TRBJ2-1): DSGVTQTPKHLITATGQRVTLRCSPRSGDLSVYWYQQSLDQGLQFLIQYYNGEERAKGNILERFSAQQFPDLHSELNLSSLELGDSALYFCASSPVAGFGNEQFFGPGTRLTVL.

On this clone itself: The missing CDR3 end, 3 residues past where the read stops, is filled in from the germline J gene. The chain recombines TRBV6-1 with TRBJ1-1, with D unresolved. The CDR3 is made up of 17 amino acids. Germline CDR1 is MNHNS and CDR2 is SASEGT. V lost 2 bases and J 2 bases, leaving 18 bases between the germline ends. Incomplete CDR3 DNA: TGTGCCAGCAGTGAAAAAGGGTGGTACACGCTAAACACTGAA. Protein product: CASSEKGWYTLNTE. The CDR3 in full is CASSEKGWYTLNTEAFF.

As to this clone: Read data end 3 residues before the CDR3 end; the end is taken from the germline J gene. V gene TRBV28 combines with J gene TRBJ2-2; possibly TRBD2 for D (6 bases). The CDR3 has 13 residues. CDR1 MDHEN and CDR2 SYDVKM come from the germline V gene. V was clipped by 4 bases and J by 7 bases, with 10 bases between them. The part of the CDR3 DNA that was read is TGTGCCAGCAGTTCGGGACTCAGCGGGGAG. Encoded protein: CASSSGLSGE. Given in full, the CDR3 is CASSSGLSGELFF. Full variable domain (missing parts from reference TRBV28 and TRBJ2-2): DVKVTQSSRYLVKRTGEKVFLECVQDMDHENMFWYRQDPGLGLRLIYFSYDVKMKEKGDIPEGYSVSREKKERFSLILESASTNQTSMYLCASSSGLSGELFFGEGSRLTVL.

A word on this clone: The read terminates 3 residues ahead of where the CDR3 ends, so the germline J gene completes it. This chain connects TRBV10-3 to TRBJ1-6; 9 nucleotides align to TRBD1. Germline CDR1 reads ENHRY; CDR2 reads SYGVKD. Trimming removed 0 bases from V and 8 bases from J; junction bases left unmatched: 5. The CDR3 loop spans 16 amino acids. The CDR3 sequence: CAISESIGTGYSPLHF. CDR3 bases read: TGTGCCATCAGTGAGTCGATAGGGACAGGGTATTCACCC.

As to this clone: The observed sequence ends 3 residues before the CDR3 terminus, with the missing tail filled in from the germline J gene. This chain joins TRBV29-1 and TRBJ2-2; D call uncertain. Germline CDR1 and CDR2: SQVTM and ANQGSEA. The CDR3 spans 12 residues. V shed 6 bases and J shed 0 bases, with 5 bases lying between them. Incomplete CDR3 DNA: TGCAGCGTACTTACGAACACCGGGGAG. Its protein product is CSVLTNTGE. The full CDR3 protein is CSVLTNTGELFF.

As concerns this clone: The CDR3 end lies 3 residues beyond the end of the read and is filled in from the germline J gene. The chain is built from TRBV10-3 and TRBJ1-4, with D perhaps matching TRBD1 (6 bases). CDR3 length: 13 amino acids. Trimming removed 1 base at V and 7 bases at J, with 7 bases between. Germline V gene lookup returns CDR1 ENHRY and CDR2 SYGVKD. The DNA read from the CDR3 is TGTGCCATCAGTGAGTACAGGGCTGAAAAA. Protein product: CAISEYRAEK. The complete CDR3 sequence is CAISEYRAEKLFF.

A note on this clone: Read coverage stops 3 residues before the CDR3 terminus; the germline J gene supplies the remainder. This chain uses TRBV6-1 with TRBJ1-2; 9 nucleotides agree with TRBD1. CDR1 is MNHNS and CDR2 is SASEGT in the germline V gene. This CDR3 is 16 amino acids long. CDR3 DNA (partial): TGTGCCAGCAGTGAAGCTCCGGGACAGGGCACAGATACC. It yields the protein CASSEAPGQGTDT. The entire CDR3 sequence reads CASSEAPGQGTDTYTF.

The CDR3 region is CASSLVGAGANVLTF. CDR3 bases read: TGCGCCAGCAGCCTGGTGGGGGCAGGGGCCAACGTC. This chain uses TRBV5-1 with TRBJ2-6; weak D call: TRBD1 (6 bases). The CDR3 goes on 3 residues after the read ends, and that part is filled in from the germline J gene. CDR1 is SGHRS and CDR2 is YFSETQ in the germline V gene. V shed 4 bases and J shed 4 bases, with 12 bases lying between them. This CDR3 comprises 15 residues. The full variable domain, rest sourced from reference TRBV5-1 and TRBJ2-6, is KAGVTQTPRYLIKTRGQQVTLSCSPISGHRSVSWYQQTPGQGLQFLFEYFSETQRNKGNFPGRFSGRQFSNSRSEMNVSTLELGDSALYLCASSLVGAGANVLTFGAGSRLTVL.

In regard to this clone: The CDR3 end falls 3 residues outside the read, so it is completed with the germline J gene. The chain is built from TRBV7-9 and TRBJ2-7; D is ambiguous. V was clipped by 0 bases and J by 4 bases, with 10 bases between them. The V gene's germline CDR1 is SEHNR and CDR2 FQNEAQ (reference sequence). The CDR3 length is 14 residues. The sequenced part of the CDR3 DNA is TGTGCCAGCAGCTTAGCCGGTGAGATGTACGAG. Translating gives CASSLAGEMYE. The CDR3 as a whole reads CASSLAGEMYEQYF.

The DNA read from the CDR3 is TGTGCCAGCACCAGCCTAGCGGGGTCCACAGATACG. Translation: CASTSLAGSTDT. Given in full, the CDR3 is CASTSLAGSTDTQYF. The genes are TRBV7-3 and TRBJ2-3; the match to TRBD2 covers 9 bases. Read data end 3 residues before the CDR3 end; the end is taken from the germline J gene. V dropped 7 bases and J dropped 2; count of bases not matched to a gene: 7. Germline CDR1 and CDR2: SGHTA and FQGTGA. CDR3 length: 15 amino acids.

Regarding this clone: The DNA ends 3 residues before the CDR3 does, and the rest of the CDR3 is filled in from the germline J gene. Distinct nucleotide sequences in the sample also encode this CDR3. V gene TRBV5-1 combines with J gene TRBJ2-6; 9 nucleotides align to TRBD2. The germline gives CDR1 SGHRS, CDR2 YFSETQ. V shed 0 bases and J 2 bases; nucleotides not matched to a gene: 6. CDR3 size: 18 residues. Here the CDR3 reads CASSLDGGRATGANVLTF. The sequenced CDR3 bases are TGCGCCAGCAGCTTGGACGGCGGGAGGGCCACTGGGGCCAACGTC.

In the case of this clone: The DNA ends 3 residues before the CDR3 does, and the rest of the CDR3 is filled in from the germline J gene. V gene TRBV10-2 combines with J gene TRBJ2-3, with TRBD2 identical over 12 bases. V was pared by 8 bases and J by 3 bases, with 6 bases of the junction left unmatched. The CDR3 covers 15 residues. The germline V gene has CDR1 WSHSY and CDR2 SAAADI. The DNA read from the CDR3 is TGCGCCAGCCGACGGACTAGCGGGGCTACAGATACG. It specifies CASRRTSGATDT. The whole CDR3 sequence reads CASRRTSGATDTQYF.

As to this clone: Read data end 3 residues before the CDR3 end; the end is taken from the germline J gene. The chain recombines TRBV7-3 with TRBJ2-1; possibly TRBD2 for D (6 bases). Between the trimmed V and J ends, which lost 2 bases and 5 bases, there was a span of 13 bases. The V gene's germline CDR1 is SGHTA and CDR2 FQGTGA. The CDR3 length is 15 residues. CDR3 loop: CASSLYPGGDNEQFF. Partial CDR3 DNA: TGTGCCAGCAGCTTATATCCAGGCGGGGACAATGAG. Supplemented by reference TRBV7-3 and TRBJ2-1, the full variable domain reads GAGVSQTPSNKVTEKGKYVELRCDPISGHTALYWYRQSLGQGPEFLIYFQGTGAADDSGLPNDRFFAVRPEGSVSTLKIQRTERGDSAVYLCASSLYPGGDNEQFFGPGTRLTVL.

The part of the CDR3 DNA that was read is TGCGCCAGCAGCGGAGGGCTCAACACTGAA. Encoded protein: CASSGGLNTE. From start to end, the CDR3 is CASSGGLNTEAFF. V gene TRBV5-1 combines with J gene TRBJ1-1; D gene uncertain. The read stops 3 residues short of the end of the CDR3; the missing end is completed from the germline J gene. In germline, CDR1 is SGHRS, CDR2 YFSETQ. This CDR3 is built from 13 residues. Trimming removed 4 bases from V and 2 bases from J, with 9 bases in between. The full variable domain, rest sourced from reference TRBV5-1 and TRBJ1-1, is KAGVTQTPRYLIKTRGQQVTLSCSPISGHRSVSWYQQTPGQGLQFLFEYFSETQRNKGNFPGRFSGRQFSNSRSEMNVSTLELGDSALYLCASSGGLNTEAFFGQGTRLTVV.